The sequence of this T cell receptor beta chain was determined in a study of glioma-infiltrating T cells after dendritic cell vaccination. Study background: Patients received autologous tumor lysate-pulsed dendritic cell vaccination between about 2003 and 2013.

Produced via immunoSEQ multiplex PCR; TCRdb's table is partial and in-frame only. This sample yields about 50,000 clones, of which around nine tenths are seen a single time; around 5% belongs to the top ten. Comment on this clone: What it binds is not known.

Germline CDR1 and CDR2: SGHAT and FQNNGV. V was shortened by 3 bases and J by 4 bases, with 16 bases between the two germline ends. The CDR3 length is 16 residues. Noted time point: after dendritic cell vaccination, including at tumor progression/relapse. Study-wide results and caveats: Estimated pretreatment TIL content predicted outcome after dendritic cell vaccination.

The receptor was derived from a human donor with glioblastoma. Specimen: blood, collected after dendritic cell vaccination. The chain uses TRBV11-2 and TRBJ2-1, with a weak D call TRBD1 (6 bases). CDR3 sequence (DNA): TGTGCCAGCAGCTTTAGCTACAGGGTACTTTACAATGAGCAGTTCTTC. Amino acids: CASSFSYRVLYNEQFF.